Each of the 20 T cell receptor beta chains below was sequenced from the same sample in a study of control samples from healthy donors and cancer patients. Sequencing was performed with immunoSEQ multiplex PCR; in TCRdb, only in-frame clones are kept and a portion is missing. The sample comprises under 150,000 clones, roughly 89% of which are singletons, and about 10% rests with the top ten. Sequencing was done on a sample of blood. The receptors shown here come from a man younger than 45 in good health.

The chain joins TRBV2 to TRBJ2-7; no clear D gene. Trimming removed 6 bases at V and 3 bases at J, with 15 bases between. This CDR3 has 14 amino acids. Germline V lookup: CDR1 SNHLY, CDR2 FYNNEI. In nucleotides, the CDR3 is TGTGCCAGCAGAACCTACGGGTTGGGCTACGAGCAGTACTTC. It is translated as CASRTYGLGYEQYF.

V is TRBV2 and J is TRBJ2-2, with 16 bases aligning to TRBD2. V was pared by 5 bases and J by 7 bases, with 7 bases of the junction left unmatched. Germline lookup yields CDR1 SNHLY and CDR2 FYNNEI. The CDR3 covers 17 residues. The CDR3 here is CASSPGLAGGQDGELFF. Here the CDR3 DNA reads TGTGCCAGCAGTCCGGGACTAGCGGGAGGGCAGGACGGGGAGCTGTTTTTT.

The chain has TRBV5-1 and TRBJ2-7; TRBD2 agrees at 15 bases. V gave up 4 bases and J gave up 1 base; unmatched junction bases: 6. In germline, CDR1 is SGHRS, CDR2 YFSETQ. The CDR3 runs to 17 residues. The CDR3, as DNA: TGCGCCAGCAGCAAGGGGACTAGCGGGAGGTCTTCCTACGAGCAGTACTTC. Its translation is CASSKGTSGRSSYEQYF.

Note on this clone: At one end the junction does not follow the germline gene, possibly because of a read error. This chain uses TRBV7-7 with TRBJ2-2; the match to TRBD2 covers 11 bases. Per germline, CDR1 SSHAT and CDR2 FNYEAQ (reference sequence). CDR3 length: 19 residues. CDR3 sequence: CASSLRASGRPTGTGELFF. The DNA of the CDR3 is TGTGCTAGCAGCTTACGGGCTAGCGGGAGGCCCACGGGCACCGGGGAGCTGTTTTTT.

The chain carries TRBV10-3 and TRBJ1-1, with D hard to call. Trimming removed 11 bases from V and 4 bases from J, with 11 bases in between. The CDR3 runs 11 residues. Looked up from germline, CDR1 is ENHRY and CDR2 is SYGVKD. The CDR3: CASRESTEAFF. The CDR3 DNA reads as TGTGCCTCCAGAGAATCCACTGAAGCTTTCTTT.

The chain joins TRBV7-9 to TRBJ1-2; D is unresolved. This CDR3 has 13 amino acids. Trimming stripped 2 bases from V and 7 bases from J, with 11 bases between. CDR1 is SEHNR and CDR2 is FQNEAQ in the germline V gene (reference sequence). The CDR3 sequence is CASSLSFRGGYTF. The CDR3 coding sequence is TGTGCCAGCAGCTTATCTTTTCGTGGTGGCTACACCTTC.

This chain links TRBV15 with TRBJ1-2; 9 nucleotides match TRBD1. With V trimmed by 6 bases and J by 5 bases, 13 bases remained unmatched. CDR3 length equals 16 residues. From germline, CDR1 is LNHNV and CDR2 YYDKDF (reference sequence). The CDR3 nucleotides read TGTGCCACCAGTAGACCGGGACAGGGATTTCGGTATGGCTACACCTTC. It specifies CATSRPGQGFRYGYTF.

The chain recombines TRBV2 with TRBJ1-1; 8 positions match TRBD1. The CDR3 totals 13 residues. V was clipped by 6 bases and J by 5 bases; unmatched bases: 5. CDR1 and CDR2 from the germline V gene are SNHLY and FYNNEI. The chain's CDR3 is CASSPGGWTEAFF. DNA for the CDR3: TGTGCCAGCAGCCCAGGGGGCTGGACTGAAGCTTTCTTT. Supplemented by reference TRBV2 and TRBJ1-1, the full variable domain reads EPEVTQTPSHQVTQMGQEVILRCVPISNHLYFYWYRQILGQKVEFLVSFYNNEISEKSEIFDDQFSVERPDGSNFTLKIRSTKLEDSAMYFCASSPGGWTEAFFGQGTRLTVV.

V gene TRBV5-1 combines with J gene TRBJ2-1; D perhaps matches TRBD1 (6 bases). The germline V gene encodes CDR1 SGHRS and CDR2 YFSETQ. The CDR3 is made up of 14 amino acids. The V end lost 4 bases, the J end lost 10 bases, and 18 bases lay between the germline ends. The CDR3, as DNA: TGCGCCAGCAGCCTTCCGGGACAAAATTTAGAGCAGTTCTTC. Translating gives CASSLPGQNLEQFF.

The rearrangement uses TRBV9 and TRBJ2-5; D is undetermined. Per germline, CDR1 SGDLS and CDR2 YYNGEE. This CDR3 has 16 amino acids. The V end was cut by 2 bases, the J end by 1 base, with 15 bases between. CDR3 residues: CASSVGPGWLQETQYF. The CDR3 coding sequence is TGTGCCAGCAGCGTTGGCCCCGGCTGGCTCCAAGAGACCCAGTACTTC.

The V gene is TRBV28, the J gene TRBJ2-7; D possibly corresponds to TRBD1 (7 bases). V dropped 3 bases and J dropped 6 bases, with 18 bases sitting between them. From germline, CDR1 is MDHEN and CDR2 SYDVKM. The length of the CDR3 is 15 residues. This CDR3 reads CASSFLGQGGGEQYF. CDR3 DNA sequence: TGTGCCAGCAGTTTCTTGGGGCAGGGGGGTGGCGAGCAGTACTTC.

The CDR3 is CASSPTAGPQWEQYF. The CDR3 DNA sequence: TGTGCCAGCAGTCCCACGGCGGGACCCCAATGGGAGCAGTACTTC. The chain joins TRBV27 to TRBJ2-7; TRBD2 is a possible D gene (6 bases). The CDR3 covers 15 residues. V gave up 5 bases and J gave up 7 bases, with 21 bases separating them. The V gene's germline CDR1 is MNHEY and CDR2 SMNVEV (reference sequence).

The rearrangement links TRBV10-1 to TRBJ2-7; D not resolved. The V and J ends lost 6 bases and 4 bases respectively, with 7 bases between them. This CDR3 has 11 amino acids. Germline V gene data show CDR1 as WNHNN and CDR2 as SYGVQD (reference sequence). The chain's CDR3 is CASRRKYEQYF. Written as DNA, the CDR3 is TGCGCCAGCAGGAGAAAGTACGAGCAGTACTTC.

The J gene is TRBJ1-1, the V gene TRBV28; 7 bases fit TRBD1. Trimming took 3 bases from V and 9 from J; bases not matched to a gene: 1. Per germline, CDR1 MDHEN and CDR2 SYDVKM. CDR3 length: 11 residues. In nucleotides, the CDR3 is TGTGCCAGCAGTTTGGGACAGAAAGCTTTCTTT. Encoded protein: CASSLGQKAFF.

The chain's CDR3 is CASSRTTDGYTF. DNA for the CDR3: TGTGCCAGCAGCCGCACGACTGATGGCTACACCTTC. This chain connects TRBV28 to TRBJ1-2; no firm D call. CDR1 is MDHEN and CDR2 is SYDVKM in the germline V gene. Trimming took 6 bases from V and 6 from J, leaving 11 bases between them. There are 12 residues in the CDR3.

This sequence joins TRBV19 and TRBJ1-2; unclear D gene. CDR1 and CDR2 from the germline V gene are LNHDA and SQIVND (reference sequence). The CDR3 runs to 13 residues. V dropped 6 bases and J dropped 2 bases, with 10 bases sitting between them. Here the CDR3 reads CASSWVGNYGYTF. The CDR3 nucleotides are TGTGCCAGTAGCTGGGTAGGGAACTATGGCTACACCTTC.

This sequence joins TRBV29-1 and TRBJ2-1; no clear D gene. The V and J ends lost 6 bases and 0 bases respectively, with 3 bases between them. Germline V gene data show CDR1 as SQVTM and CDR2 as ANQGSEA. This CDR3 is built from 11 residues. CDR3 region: CSVNSYNEQFF. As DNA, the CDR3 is TGCAGCGTGAACTCCTACAATGAGCAGTTCTTC.

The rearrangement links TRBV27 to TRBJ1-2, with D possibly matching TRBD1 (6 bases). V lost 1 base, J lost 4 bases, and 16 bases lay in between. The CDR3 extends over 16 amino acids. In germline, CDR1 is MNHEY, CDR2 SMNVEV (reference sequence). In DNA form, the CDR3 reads TGTGCCAGCAGTTTATTCCCCTCGGGGGGCAGCTATGGCTACACCTTC. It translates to CASSLFPSGGSYGYTF.

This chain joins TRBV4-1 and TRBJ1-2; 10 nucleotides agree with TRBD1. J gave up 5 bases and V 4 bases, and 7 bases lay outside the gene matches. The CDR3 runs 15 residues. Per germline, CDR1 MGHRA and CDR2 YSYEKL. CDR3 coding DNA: TGCGCCAGCAGCCGCGGACAGGGGGGATATTATGGCTACACCTTC. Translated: CASSRGQGGYYGYTF.

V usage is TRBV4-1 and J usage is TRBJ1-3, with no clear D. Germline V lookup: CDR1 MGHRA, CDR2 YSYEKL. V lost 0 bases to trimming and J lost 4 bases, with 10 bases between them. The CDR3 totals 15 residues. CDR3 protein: CASSQDYGSGNTIYF. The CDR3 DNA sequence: TGCGCCAGCAGCCAAGATTACGGGTCCGGAAACACCATATATTTT.